These 31 T cell receptor beta chains came from one sample sequenced in a study of neurological immune-mediated disorders. TCRdb called the 5' RACE reads again in MiXCR, with one record for every CDR3 protein. The table records tens of thousands of distinct CDR3 sequences, less than 6% of them present only once. Specimen: PBMCs. These receptor sequences come from a woman in her forties or fifties with multiple sclerosis.

In its sample, this clonotype was seen many times. This chain uses TRBV12-3 or TRBV12-4 with TRBJ1-1; TRBD1 is a possible D gene (5 bases). The V end lost 6 bases, the J end lost 1 base, and 9 bases lay between the germline ends. CDR3 length: 13 amino acids. The CDR3 DNA follows: TGTGCCAGCAGCTTGGGGCAGAACACTGAAGCTTTCTTT. This codes for CASSLGQNTEAFF.

This clonotype was seen ten or more times. V is TRBV7-6 and J is TRBJ2-3; D is perhaps TRBD2 (6 bases). This CDR3 spans 16 amino acids. V lost 2 bases and J 1 base, leaving 13 bases between the germline ends. CDR1 and CDR2 (germline): SGHVS, FNYEAQ. CDR3 DNA: TGTGCCAGCAGCTTAAGTCGGGGGACGGGCACAGATACGCAGTATTTT. It encodes CASSLSRGTGTDTQYF.

Regarding this clonotype: Given a much more abundant clone one base away, this may be a read error. The chain combines TRBV20-1 with TRBJ1-1; D unclear. The germline CDR1 and CDR2 sequences are DFQATT and SNEGSKA (reference sequence). The CDR3 length is 10 residues. Trimming pared 1 base from V and 11 bases from J, leaving 8 bases between. This chain's CDR3 is CSARVISAFF. CDR3 DNA sequence: TGCAGTGCTAGAGTCATATCGGCTTTCTTT.

With regard to this clonotype: A junction boundary mismatches the germline segment, possibly from a read error. V gene TRBV5-1 combines with J gene TRBJ1-6; D might be TRBD1 (6 bases). Germline V gene lookup returns CDR1 SGHRS and CDR2 YFSETQ. The CDR3 has 15 residues. The CDR3 protein is CASSLGTAANSPLNF. In DNA form, the CDR3 reads TGCGCCAGCAGCTTGGGGACAGCCGCAAATTCACCCCTCAACTTT.

This clonotype appeared many times. The chain combines TRBV7-2 with TRBJ1-3, with TRBD1 matching 7 bases. This CDR3 region has 15 residues. The V gene end was trimmed by 2 bases and the J gene end by 2 bases; junction bases not matched to a gene: 3. Germline values: CDR1 SGHTA, CDR2 FQGNSA. CDR3 protein: CASSLQGGTGNTIYF. CDR3 sequence (DNA): TGTGCCAGCAGCTTACAGGGGGGAACTGGAAACACCATATATTTT.

This clonotype showed up many times. The CDR3 sequence is CASSWGTARQETQYF. As DNA, the CDR3 is TGTGCCAGCAGCTGGGGGACCGCCCGTCAAGAGACCCAGTACTTC. The chain recombines TRBV7-2 with TRBJ2-5, with D tentatively TRBD1 or TRBD2 (5 bases each). The CDR3 consists of 15 residues. With 4 bases removed from V and 2 bases from J, the gap between germline ends came to 14 bases. Germline values: CDR1 SGHTA, CDR2 FQGNSA.

In this sample, this clonotype turned up a few times. An end of the junction differs from the germline gene, which may be a read error. The V call is TRBV20-1, the J call TRBJ2-7, with D tentatively TRBD1 (6 bases). From germline, CDR1 is DFQATT and CDR2 SNEGSKA (reference sequence). The CDR3 has 12 amino acids. The CDR3 reads CSARGQSYEQYF. In DNA form, the CDR3 reads TGCAGTGCGAGAGGACAGTCCTACGAGCAGTACTTC.

This clonotype came up many times. This sequence joins TRBV4-3 and TRBJ1-2; the D is unclear. The length of the CDR3 is 14 residues. Germline lookup yields CDR1 LGHNA and CDR2 YSLEER. The V end was cut by 0 bases, the J end by 8 bases, with 13 bases between. The CDR3 here is CASSQDYRVRGYTF. The CDR3 DNA is TGCGCCAGCAGCCAAGATTACCGGGTCCGGGGCTACACCTTC.

The sample holds many counts of this clonotype. This chain links TRBV5-1 with TRBJ1-1; no firm D call. Trimming shortened V by 6 bases and J by 3 bases, and 6 bases separated the two germline ends. The CDR3 has 11 amino acids. The germline CDR1 and CDR2 sequences are SGHRS and YFSETQ. This chain's CDR3 is CASKDYTEAFF. The CDR3 bases are TGCGCCAGCAAAGATTACACTGAAGCTTTCTTT.

For the CDR3, the DNA is TGCGCCAGCAGCCATGGCTTCCTCGGGGATGAAAAACTGTTTTTT. It translates to CASSHGFLGDEKLFF. The chain combines TRBV4-1 with TRBJ1-4, with D hard to call. Germline CDR1 is MGHRA and CDR2 is YSYEKL. CDR3 length: 15 amino acids. The V and J ends lost 3 bases and 6 bases respectively, with 14 bases between them.

This clonotype was observed many times. Written as DNA, the CDR3 is TGTGCCAGCAGACAGAGTTCGAACACTGAAGCTTTCTTT. Amino acid sequence: CASRQSSNTEAFF. The rearrangement joins TRBV7-3 to TRBJ1-1, with D unclear. The CDR3 contains 13 residues. Germline V gene data show CDR1 as SGHTA and CDR2 as FQGTGA. V shed 6 bases and J shed 1 base, with 9 bases lying between them.

This clonotype occurred many times. V usage is TRBV20-1 and J usage is TRBJ2-7; D may be TRBD1 or TRBD2 (6 bases each). CDR1 and CDR2 (germline): DFQATT, SNEGSKA (reference sequence). CDR3 size: 13 residues. V lost 2 bases and J lost 6, with 14 bases in between. The CDR3 loop reads CSARKGRGGEQYV. The DNA for the CDR3 is TGCAGTGCTAGAAAAGGCAGGGGAGGCGAGCAGTACGTC.

There are many counts of this clonotype. The rearrangement joins TRBV5-6 to TRBJ2-1; the D gene is possibly TRBD2 (6 bases). The ends were cut back, 2 bases at V and 7 bases at J, with 13 bases in the middle. From germline, CDR1 is SGHDT and CDR2 YYEEEE. This CDR3 is 14 amino acids long. The CDR3 spells CASSFGGAANEQFF. As DNA, the CDR3 is TGTGCCAGCAGCTTCGGAGGGGCGGCAAATGAGCAGTTCTTC.

The table lists this clonotype with a few counts. The gene calls are TRBV5-5 and TRBJ1-2; tentatively, D is TRBD1 (5 bases). V lost 1 base, J lost 4 bases, and 11 bases lay in between. CDR3 length: 14 residues. The germline gives CDR1 SGHKS, CDR2 YYEKEE (reference sequence). The CDR3 DNA reads as TGTGCCAGCAGCTTGAGAGGGGACGGCTATGGCTACACCTTC. Translated, it gives CASSLRGDGYGYTF.

At least ten counts were recorded for this clonotype. The gene calls are TRBV10-3 and TRBJ2-5, with D unclear. Germline V gene sequence: CDR1 ENHRY, CDR2 SYGVKD. The CDR3 extends over 13 amino acids. V gave up 6 bases and J gave up 5 bases, with 13 bases separating them. CDR3 bases: TGTGCCATCAGGGGATCTCTGGTTGAGACCCAGTACTTC. It translates to CAIRGSLVETQYF.

This clonotype was recorded at least ten times. The chain recombines TRBV20-1 with TRBJ2-1; weak D call: TRBD1 (6 bases). The CDR3 spans 15 residues. Germline assignment: CDR1 DFQATT and CDR2 SNEGSKA (reference sequence). Trimming shortened V by 3 bases and J by 5 bases, and 17 bases separated the two germline ends. Here the CDR3 DNA reads TGCAGTGCTAGCCCCTTACAGGGTGGGAACAATGAGCAGTTCTTC. This encodes CSASPLQGGNNEQFF.

The sample holds many counts of this clonotype. The chain uses TRBV12-3 or TRBV12-4 and TRBJ1-6, with 7 bases that match TRBD1. The CDR3 runs 14 residues. V shed 0 bases and J 11 bases; nucleotides not matched to a gene: 4. In DNA, the CDR3 is TGTGCCAGCAGTTTAGCAGGGGGCAGAACACCCCTCCACTTT. It codes for CASSLAGGRTPLHF.

This clonotype was observed many times. The CDR3 loop reads CSARTGGNNSPLHF. In DNA, the CDR3 is TGCAGTGCTAGGACAGGGGGCAATAATTCACCCCTCCACTTT. This rearrangement joins TRBV20-1 to TRBJ1-6; 10 positions match TRBD1. V lost 3 bases, J lost 5 bases, and 1 base stayed unmatched. CDR3 length equals 14 residues. Germline V CDR1 and CDR2: DFQATT, SNEGSKA (reference sequence).

The CDR3 reads CSARAPGGQGGYNEQFF. CDR3 bases: TGCAGTGCTAGAGCCCCGGGGGGGCAGGGTGGATACAATGAGCAGTTCTTC. V usage is TRBV20-1 and J usage is TRBJ2-1, with 8 bases matching TRBD2. The V and J ends lost 1 base and 4 bases, in that order; junction bases with no gene match: 12. This CDR3 is 17 amino acids long. Looked up from germline, CDR1 is DFQATT and CDR2 is SNEGSKA (reference sequence).

J is TRBJ1-5 and V is TRBV10-3; no reliable D call. The V end was cut by 0 bases, the J end by 6 bases, with 15 bases between. Looked up from germline, CDR1 is ENHRY and CDR2 is SYGVKD. The CDR3 spans 16 residues. This CDR3 reads CAISESLGNMGQPQHF. CDR3 coding DNA: TGTGCCATCAGTGAGTCGTTGGGGAACATGGGTCAGCCCCAGCATTTT.

The J gene is TRBJ2-5, the V gene TRBV6-5; 7 bases map to TRBD2. CDR3 length: 15 residues. V gave up 3 bases and J gave up 7 bases; unmatched junction bases: 11. CDR1 and CDR2 (germline): MNHEY, SVGAGI. DNA for the CDR3: TGTGCCAGCAGTTATGGGAGCGGGGCGGCGGGGACCCAGTACTTC. Translating it yields CASSYGSGAAGTQYF.

V is TRBV7-9 and J is TRBJ2-4, with unresolved D. Trimming shortened V by 0 bases and J by 3 bases, and 15 bases separated the two germline ends. There are 17 residues in the CDR3. Germline assignment: CDR1 SEHNR and CDR2 FQNEAQ (reference sequence). The CDR3 DNA follows: TGTGCCAGCAGCTTAGCCAGTATGGGGTTGGGCAAAAACATTCAGTACTTC. Translating it yields CASSLASMGLGKNIQYF.

There are many counts of this clonotype. The CDR3 coding sequence is TGTGCCACCGGGGCAGCCACTGGAAACACCATATATTTT. This gives the protein CATGAATGNTIYF. The chain combines TRBV15 with TRBJ1-3, with a tentative D call TRBD1 (5 bases). The CDR3 consists of 13 residues. Trimming shortened V by 8 bases and J by 2 bases, and 10 bases separated the two germline ends. Per germline, CDR1 LNHNV and CDR2 YYDKDF (reference sequence).

At least ten counts were recorded for this clonotype. V gene TRBV6-2 or TRBV6-3 combines with J gene TRBJ2-7; no clear D gene. Per germline, CDR1 MNHEY and CDR2 SVGEGT. The CDR3 spans 10 residues. Trimming left V 8 bases short and J 7 bases short, with 9 bases between. Here the CDR3 DNA reads TGTGCCAGCGGGTTCGGGGAGCAGTACTTC. This encodes CASGFGEQYF.

This clonotype occurred many times. The chain couples TRBV7-2 to TRBJ1-1; the D gene is possibly TRBD1 (5 bases). Looked up from germline, CDR1 is SGHTA and CDR2 is FQGNSA. This CDR3 is 15 amino acids long. Trimming removed 1 base at V and 1 base at J, with 10 bases between. CDR3 bases: TGTGCCAGCAGCTTAGTGGCAGGGACGAACACTGAAGCTTTCTTT. Protein: CASSLVAGTNTEAFF.

In this sample, this clonotype turned up many times. V gene TRBV14 combines with J gene TRBJ1-4; D not resolved. The CDR3 runs 13 residues. The V gene lost 6 bases and the J gene lost 1 base, with 6 bases spanning the gap. Germline V gene lookup returns CDR1 SGHDN and CDR2 FVKESK. The CDR3 region is CASRGRTNEKLFF. CDR3 DNA sequence: TGTGCCAGCAGGGGCAGAACTAATGAAAAACTGTTTTTT.

This clonotype was seen repeatedly, ten times or more. V is TRBV7-9 and J is TRBJ1-5; D gene uncertain. With 3 bases removed from V and 5 bases from J, the gap between germline ends came to 11 bases. Germline assignment: CDR1 SEHNR and CDR2 FQNEAQ (reference sequence). The CDR3 contains 14 residues. CDR3 residues: CASSLWQSDQPQHF. In DNA, the CDR3 is TGTGCCAGCAGCTTGTGGCAGTCGGATCAGCCCCAGCATTTT.

This clonotype was detected many times. This chain uses TRBV5-1 with TRBJ2-1, with 8 bases matching TRBD2. Germline-derived CDR1 and CDR2 are SGHRS and YFSETQ. This CDR3 has 16 residues. The V gene end was trimmed by 4 bases and the J gene end by 1 base; junction bases not matched to a gene: 7. Written as DNA, the CDR3 is TGCGCCAGCAGCGCTTTTAGCGGGGTGTCCTACAATGAGCAGTTCTTC. As protein: CASSAFSGVSYNEQFF.

The table lists this clonotype with many counts. The chain has TRBV24-1 and TRBJ2-3; D unresolved. V lost 4 bases to trimming and J lost 5 bases, with 15 bases between them. The CDR3 spans 15 residues. Germline V gene lookup returns CDR1 KGHDR and CDR2 SFDVKD. The CDR3 DNA is TGTGCCACCAGTGACGCGAGACCGGACCAAGATACGCAGTATTTT. As protein: CATSDARPDQDTQYF.

The sample holds many counts of this clonotype. The genes are TRBV7-6 and TRBJ2-3; D possibly corresponds to TRBD2 (7 bases). The germline gives CDR1 SGHVS, CDR2 FNYEAQ. Trimming cost V 5 bases and J 6 bases, with 12 bases left between them. The CDR3 is made up of 13 amino acids. The CDR3 is CASSGGARDTQYF. As DNA, the CDR3 is TGTGCCAGCAGCGGGGGGGCCAGGGATACGCAGTATTTT.

The chain employs TRBV25-1 and TRBJ1-5; D call uncertain. Germline lookup yields CDR1 MGHDK and CDR2 SYGVNS. V shed 3 bases and J shed 6 bases, with 12 bases lying between them. The CDR3 length is 14 residues. CDR3 residues: CASSEAGLFQPQHF. Written as DNA, the CDR3 is TGTGCCAGCAGTGAGGCAGGCTTATTTCAGCCCCAGCATTTT.